The 14 T cell receptor beta chains in this list originate from one sample, sequenced in a study of shared clonotypes between healthy human individuals. The assay was immunoSEQ multiplex PCR, and TCRdb's table has in-frame clones only and misses some. This repertoire shows 450,000 to 500,000 clones, approximately 81% found once; its top ten account for roughly 13%. Sequenced material: PBMCs. These receptor sequences come from a woman between 40 and 55 years old in good health. Some clones in this sample may be carry-over from other donors' samples.

This clone has a handful of counts. The chain combines TRBV5-1 with TRBJ2-3; 8 nucleotides align to TRBD1. The J segment lost 3 bases and the V segment lost 4 bases, leaving 4 bases of the junction unmatched. The germline V gene has CDR1 SGHRS and CDR2 YFSETQ. The CDR3 contains 14 residues. The CDR3 region has the DNA TGCGCCAGCAGCCCTAGACAGGGGACAGATACGCAGTATTTT. It codes for CASSPRQGTDTQYF.

The V call is TRBV27, the J call TRBJ2-1; 12 bases map to TRBD2. CDR1 is MNHEY, CDR2 SMNVEV, per germline (reference sequence). The junction had 9 bases not matched to a gene; V was cut back by 4 bases and J by 5 bases. This CDR3 has 17 residues. The CDR3 spells CASSSPHSSGRDNEQFF. CDR3 DNA: TGTGCCAGCAGTTCGCCCCACTCTAGCGGGAGGGACAATGAGCAGTTCTTC.

The gene calls are TRBV30 and TRBJ2-7; D is possibly TRBD1 or TRBD2 (6 bases each). The germline V gene has CDR1 GTSNPN and CDR2 SVGIG (reference sequence). V lost 2 bases and J 5 bases, leaving 13 bases between the germline ends. CDR3 length: 13 residues. CDR3 protein: CAWSRGLRDEQYF. The CDR3 nucleotides are TGTGCCTGGAGTCGGGGGCTTCGGGACGAGCAGTACTTC. The full variable domain, rest sourced from reference TRBV30 and TRBJ2-7, is SQTIHQWPATLVQPVGSPLSLECTVEGTSNPNLYWYRQAAGRGLQLLFYSVGIGQISSEVPQNLSASRPQDRQFILSSKKLLLSDSGFYLCAWSRGLRDEQYFGPGTRLTVT.

The rearrangement uses TRBV11-1 and TRBJ2-5; weak D call: TRBD2 (6 bases). The CDR3 has 16 residues. Trimming left V 1 base short and J 4 bases short, with 16 bases between. In germline, CDR1 is SGHAT, CDR2 FQDESV (reference sequence). CDR3 protein: CASSLGATGVSETQYF. The CDR3 DNA reads TGTGCCAGCAGCTTAGGAGCCACGGGAGTTTCAGAGACCCAGTACTTC.

This rearrangement joins TRBV5-4 to TRBJ2-7; no firm D call. V was clipped by 4 bases and J by 2 bases, with 13 bases between them. The V gene's germline CDR1 is SGHNT and CDR2 YYREEE (reference sequence). The CDR3 covers 14 residues. CDR3 sequence: CASSPLDKTYEQYF. CDR3 nucleotide sequence: TGTGCCAGCAGCCCCCTCGACAAAACCTACGAGCAGTACTTC.

The chain couples TRBV5-1 to TRBJ2-1; 7 nucleotides line up with TRBD2. The V and J ends lost 2 bases and 5 bases, in that order; junction bases with no gene match: 10. The CDR3 covers 16 residues. CDR1 is SGHRS and CDR2 is YFSETQ in the germline V gene. CDR3 protein: CASSLNGELANNEQFF. The CDR3 DNA follows: TGCGCCAGCAGCTTAAACGGAGAACTAGCGAACAATGAGCAGTTCTTC.

CDR3 DNA: TGTGCCTGGAGCCGACAGGGATCCCACAATGAGCAGTTCTTC. This codes for CAWSRQGSHNEQFF. This chain connects TRBV30 to TRBJ2-1, with 7 bases fitting TRBD1. Germline-derived CDR1 and CDR2 are GTSNPN and SVGIG (reference sequence). The length of the CDR3 is 14 residues. V shed 3 bases, J shed 5 bases, and the junction held 7 bases outside the gene matches.

Concerning this clone: Other DNA sequences from this sample encode an identical CDR3 as well. CDR3 coding DNA: TGTGCCATCAGCGAACGACTAGCGGAATACAATGAGCAGTTCTTC. The encoded protein is CAISERLAEYNEQFF. V and J are TRBV10-3 and TRBJ2-1, with 9 bases identical to TRBD2. Trimming took 6 bases from V and 4 from J; bases not matched to a gene: 7. CDR3 length equals 15 residues. Germline CDR1 ENHRY, CDR2 SYGVKD.

The chain links TRBV5-4 to TRBJ1-5, with TRBD1 identical over 7 bases. There are 13 residues in the CDR3. Germline trimming cut 4 bases from V and 5 bases from J; bases unmatched to any gene: 3. Germline CDR1 and CDR2: SGHNT and YYREEE (reference sequence). Here the CDR3 reads CASSRDRDQPQHF. The CDR3 DNA reads TGTGCCAGCAGCCGCGACAGGGATCAGCCCCAGCATTTT.

This chain connects TRBV7-9 to TRBJ1-3; possibly TRBD1 for D (6 bases). V lost 5 bases to trimming and J lost 3 bases, with 14 bases between them. This CDR3 region has 15 residues. Looked up from germline, CDR1 is SEHNR and CDR2 is FQNEAQ (reference sequence). The CDR3, as DNA: TGTGCCAGCAGCGCGGACAGAATTTTTGGAAACACCATATATTTT. Protein sequence: CASSADRIFGNTIYF. Variable domain in full (rest from reference TRBV7-9 and TRBJ1-3): DTGVSQNPRHKITKRGQNVTFRCDPISEHNRLYWYRQTLGQGPEFLTYFQNEAQLEKSRLLSDRFSAERPKGSFSTLEIQRTEQGDSAMYLCASSADRIFGNTIYFGEGSWLTVV.

The V gene is TRBV7-7, the J gene TRBJ2-5; 11 bases are shared with TRBD2. From germline, CDR1 is SSHAT and CDR2 FNYEAQ (reference sequence). CDR3 size: 16 residues. Trimming took 4 bases from V and 5 from J; bases not matched to a gene: 9. The CDR3 DNA is TGTGCCAGCAGCTCTGGGACTAGCGGTCTCGGGGAGACCCAGTACTTC. Encoded protein: CASSSGTSGLGETQYF. Full variable domain (rest looked up from reference TRBV7-7 and TRBJ2-5): GAGVSQSPRYKVTKRGQDVTLRCDPISSHATLYWYQQALGQGPEFLTYFNYEAQPDKSGLPSDRFSAERPEGSISTLTIQRTEQRDSAMYRCASSSGTSGLGETQYFGPGTRLLVL.

The chain combines TRBV29-1 with TRBJ2-5, with TRBD1 matching over 7 bases. The CDR3 contains 15 residues. Germline V gene lookup returns CDR1 SQVTM and CDR2 ANQGSEA. This CDR3 reads CSGSMTGLPQETQYF. Written as DNA, the CDR3 is TGCAGTGGATCGATGACAGGGCTACCACAAGAGACCCAGTACTTC.

In this sample, this clone turned up a few times. This likely traces to a read error, being one base from a far larger clone. The chain links TRBV7-9 to TRBJ1-1; weak D call: TRBD1 (5 bases). CDR3 length equals 14 residues. Trimming took off 5 bases at V and 3 bases at J, with 13 bases between the two ends. CDR1 SEHNR and CDR2 FQNEAQ come from the germline V gene (reference sequence). CDR3 nucleotides: TGTGCCAGCAGCCAGGGACTACTGCACACTGAAGCTTTCTTT. Translated, it gives CASSQGLLHTEAFF. Full variable domain (remainder filled in from reference TRBV7-9 and TRBJ1-1): DTGVSQNPRHKITKRGQNVTFRCDPISEHNRLYWYRQTLGQGPEFLTYFQNEAQLEKSRLLSDRFSAERPKGSFSTLEIQRTEQGDSAMYLCASSQGLLHTEAFFGQGTRLTVV.

This clone was counted ten times or more. The sample has other DNA sequences that encode this CDR3 too. The chain combines TRBV29-1 with TRBJ2-5; 7 positions agree with TRBD1. CDR1 SQVTM and CDR2 ANQGSEA come from the germline V gene. The CDR3 contains 15 residues. The J segment lost 4 bases and the V segment lost 4 bases, leaving 12 bases of the junction unmatched. The CDR3 sequence is CSVGPHDRVGETQYF. In nucleotides, the CDR3 is TGCAGCGTTGGCCCCCATGACAGGGTTGGAGAGACCCAGTACTTC.